The 28 T cell receptor beta chains in this list originate from one sample, sequenced in a study of blood T cell repertoires in COVID-19. Profiling relied on immunoSEQ multiplex PCR, and the TCRdb table lists in-frame clones only, not all of them. The sample lists 140,000 to 150,000 clones, approximately 81% occurring once. Sequenced input: peripheral blood. All receptors derive from a human donor in a cohort sampled during active COVID-19.

V and J are TRBV4-3 and TRBJ1-2, with 7 positions matching TRBD1. The junction had 10 bases not matched to a gene; V was cut back by 1 base and J by 5 bases. CDR1 and CDR2 from the germline V gene are LGHNA and YSLEER. CDR3 length: 16 amino acids. The CDR3 loop is CASSQVGDREKYGYTF. DNA for the CDR3: TGCGCCAGCAGCCAAGTCGGAGACAGGGAAAAGTATGGCTACACCTTC.

The V gene is TRBV12-3 or TRBV12-4, the J gene TRBJ2-7; tentatively, D is TRBD1 (5 bases). This CDR3 contains 13 residues. V was shortened by 4 bases and J by 3 bases, with 10 bases between the two germline ends. The CDR3 reads CASSSRTNYEQYF. The CDR3 DNA is TGTGCCAGCAGTTCAAGGACAAACTACGAGCAGTACTTC.

The chain has TRBV27 and TRBJ1-1; D might be TRBD1 (6 bases). This CDR3 region has 17 residues. Trimming pared 3 bases from V and 6 bases from J, leaving 23 bases between. Germline CDR1 reads MNHEY; CDR2 reads SMNVEV (reference sequence). CDR3 bases: TGTGCCAGCAGTTTCAGAGTGGCGGGGGCCCTTCGGGCTGAAGCTTTCTTT. This codes for CASSFRVAGALRAEAFF.

The gene calls are TRBV6-5 and TRBJ1-4; TRBD1 matches 8 bases. V shed 6 bases and J 8 bases; nucleotides not matched to a gene: 8. The germline V gene has CDR1 MNHEY and CDR2 SVGAGI. The CDR3 covers 14 residues. As DNA, the CDR3 is TGTGCCAGCAGCCGACAGGGGTCCAAAGAAAAACTGTTTTTT. Its translation is CASSRQGSKEKLFF.

This rearrangement joins TRBV19 to TRBJ1-5, with 9 bases that match TRBD1. This CDR3 has 15 amino acids. V shed 5 bases and J 4 bases; nucleotides not matched to a gene: 6. Germline CDR1 is LNHDA and CDR2 is SQIVND (reference sequence). The CDR3 loop is CASSPGQGFNQPQHF. Written as DNA, the CDR3 is TGTGCCAGTAGTCCGGGACAGGGCTTTAATCAGCCCCAGCATTTT. Supplemented by reference TRBV19 and TRBJ1-5, the full variable domain reads DGGITQSPKYLFRKEGQNVTLSCEQNLNHDAMYWYRQDPGQGLRLIYYSQIVNDFQKGDIAEGYSVSREKKESFPLTVTSAQKNPTAFYLCASSPGQGFNQPQHFGDGTRLSIL.

The chain has TRBV6-6 and TRBJ2-1, with 9 bases matching TRBD2. V lost 6 bases, J lost 5 bases, and 8 bases stayed unmatched. The CDR3 is made up of 15 amino acids. The V gene's germline CDR1 is MNHNY and CDR2 SVGAGI (reference sequence). CDR3 in DNA: TGTGCCAGCAGCCGGTATAGCGGGAGTAACAATGAGCAGTTCTTC. It yields the protein CASSRYSGSNNEQFF.

The chain uses TRBV3-1 (or the pseudogene TRBV3-2) and TRBJ2-7; 15 bases map to TRBD2. The trim removed 5 bases at V and 4 bases at J, leaving 6 bases unmatched. Germline-derived CDR1 and CDR2 are LGHDT and YNNKEL (reference sequence). The CDR3 consists of 16 residues. The CDR3 protein is CASSSGTSGRWYEQYF. CDR3 coding DNA: TGTGCCAGCAGCTCAGGGACTAGCGGGAGGTGGTACGAGCAGTACTTC.

J is TRBJ1-5 and V is TRBV28; D may be TRBD1 (5 bases). The CDR3 is made up of 15 amino acids. Germline CDR1 MDHEN, CDR2 SYDVKM. Trimming shortened V by 6 bases and J by 1 base, and 13 bases separated the two germline ends. The CDR3 loop reads CASSSGGGSNQPQHF. The DNA of the CDR3 is TGTGCCAGCAGCTCGGGGGGTGGGAGCAATCAGCCCCAGCATTTT.

The chain joins TRBV3-1 (or the pseudogene TRBV3-2) to TRBJ2-5; 7 nucleotides line up with TRBD2. This CDR3 is built from 15 residues. With 5 bases clipped from V and 1 base from J, the junction kept 7 bases outside the gene matches. Germline-derived CDR1 and CDR2 are LGHDT and YNNKEL (reference sequence). The DNA for the CDR3 is TGTGCCAGCAGCGGATGGGGGGGAGGCCAAGAGACCCAGTACTTC. It is translated as CASSGWGGGQETQYF.

The chain joins TRBV11-2 to TRBJ1-1; a weak D match, TRBD1 (6 bases). This CDR3 contains 15 residues. Germline CDR1 SGHAT, CDR2 FQNNGV. Trimming took 5 bases from V and 6 from J, leaving 19 bases between them. CDR3 nucleotide sequence: TGTGCCAGCAGCGTACCGGGGGGCCGAAAGCCTGAAGCTTTCTTT. Translating gives CASSVPGGRKPEAFF.

This rearrangement joins TRBV7-2 to TRBJ2-2; D possibly corresponds to TRBD2 (6 bases). The CDR3 totals 15 residues. Trimming cost V 8 bases and J 7 bases, with 20 bases left between them. Germline CDR1 reads SGHTA; CDR2 reads FQGNSA. The CDR3 reads CASHPPRGGNGELFF. The CDR3 DNA reads TGTGCCAGCCACCCCCCCCGGGGCGGGAACGGGGAGCTGTTTTTT.

For this clone: Other DNA sequences in this specimen translate into the identical CDR3. This rearrangement joins TRBV5-1 to TRBJ1-1, with D perhaps matching TRBD1 (6 bases). The germline V and J ends were trimmed by 5 bases and 1 base, with 9 bases remaining between them. CDR1 is SGHRS, CDR2 YFSETQ, per germline. The CDR3 is 13 amino acids. CDR3 nucleotide sequence: TGCGCCAGCAGTGAACAGGGGAACACTGAAGCTTTCTTT. Translating it yields CASSEQGNTEAFF.

The rearrangement links TRBV19 to TRBJ1-5; D remains unclear. This CDR3 region has 13 residues. In germline, CDR1 is LNHDA, CDR2 SQIVND (reference sequence). Trimming removed 5 bases at V and 5 bases at J, with 10 bases between. The CDR3 nucleotides are TGTGCCAGTAGTCTCGACACCGATCAGCCCCAGCATTTT. It specifies CASSLDTDQPQHF.

The chain is built from TRBV15 and TRBJ2-7; D not resolved. Germline CDR1 is LNHNV and CDR2 is YYDKDF (reference sequence). This CDR3 is built from 12 residues. The V gene lost 6 bases and the J gene lost 2 bases, with 8 bases spanning the gap. The CDR3 DNA reads TGTGCCACCAGGTTGGAGACCTACGAGCAGTACTTC. Translated: CATRLETYEQYF.

V and J are TRBV20-1 and TRBJ2-1; D is undetermined. Germline CDR1 is DFQATT and CDR2 is SNEGSKA (reference sequence). CDR3 size: 15 residues. V gave up 3 bases and J gave up 4 bases, with 16 bases separating them. The CDR3 DNA reads as TGCAGTGCTAGTAGGTCTTTCGGAGCATACAATGAGCAGTTCTTC. This translates into CSASRSFGAYNEQFF.

The V call is TRBV6-5, the J call TRBJ1-4; 8 positions match TRBD1. The CDR3 runs 15 residues. Germline values: CDR1 MNHEY, CDR2 SVGAGI. Losses at the gene ends were 4 bases for V and 7 bases for J; bases not matched to a gene: 8. The DNA for the CDR3 is TGTGCCAGCAGTTTCTCGGACAGGGCTGGTGAAAAACTGTTTTTT. This translates into CASSFSDRAGEKLFF.

V gene TRBV19 combines with J gene TRBJ1-5; no definite D call. The CDR3 extends over 16 amino acids. CDR1 is LNHDA, CDR2 SQIVND, per germline (reference sequence). V was shortened by 3 bases and J by 0 bases, with 12 bases between the two germline ends. The CDR3 sequence: CASSMSGGYSNQPQHF. CDR3 nucleotides: TGTGCCAGTAGTATGAGTGGAGGGTATAGCAATCAGCCCCAGCATTTT.

A word on this clone: Within the sample, other DNA sequences also encode this same CDR3. This rearrangement joins TRBV7-9 to TRBJ2-5, with D possibly being TRBD2 (6 bases). The germline V gene has CDR1 SEHNR and CDR2 FQNEAQ (reference sequence). Trimming shortened V by 1 base and J by 1 base, and 7 bases separated the two germline ends. The CDR3 spans 14 residues. CDR3 nucleotide sequence: TGTGCCAGCAGCTTAGGGGGGGTCCAAGAGACCCAGTACTTC. Translated, it gives CASSLGGVQETQYF.

The V gene is TRBV6-1, the J gene TRBJ1-4; a weak D match, TRBD1 (5 bases). CDR1 is MNHNS and CDR2 is SASEGT in the germline V gene. V lost 1 base and J 2 bases, leaving 11 bases between the germline ends. The CDR3 covers 16 residues. The CDR3 sequence: CASSEVRGRTNEKLFF. The CDR3 coding sequence is TGTGCCAGCAGTGAAGTAAGGGGTCGGACTAATGAAAAACTGTTTTTT.

The rearrangement uses TRBV2 and TRBJ2-7; TRBD1 matches 7 bases. CDR3 length: 17 amino acids. CDR1 and CDR2 (germline): SNHLY, FYNNEI. V lost 0 bases and J lost 0; bases outside the gene matches: 8. As DNA, the CDR3 is TGTGCCAGCAGTGAAGCGCTTCAGGGGGTCAGCTCCTACGAGCAGTACTTC. Translating gives CASSEALQGVSSYEQYF.

The chain recombines TRBV27 with TRBJ1-5, with no clear D. Germline V gene lookup returns CDR1 MNHEY and CDR2 SMNVEV (reference sequence). Deletions cut 5 bases from V and 3 bases from J, with 5 bases between. CDR3 size: 12 residues. DNA for the CDR3: TGTGCCAGCAGTCCCCTCAATCAGCCCCAGCATTTT. It codes for CASSPLNQPQHF.

The chain has TRBV15 and TRBJ2-5; tentative D call: TRBD1 (6 bases). The V end lost 0 bases, the J end lost 3 bases, and 11 bases lay between the germline ends. Germline assignment: CDR1 LNHNV and CDR2 YYDKDF (reference sequence). The CDR3 spans 15 residues. As DNA, the CDR3 is TGTGCCACCAGCAGAGATGGGACAAGAGAAGAGACCCAGTACTTC. This encodes CATSRDGTREETQYF. The full variable domain, its missing parts supplied by reference TRBV15 and TRBJ2-5, is DAMVIQNPRYQVTQFGKPVTLSCSQTLNHNVMYWYQQKSSQAPKLLFHYYDKDFNNEADTPDNFQSRRPNTSFCFLDIRSPGLGDTAMYLCATSRDGTREETQYFGPGTRLLVL.

This clone was seen once. The chain links TRBV15 to TRBJ2-2; 7 bases line up with TRBD2. CDR3 length: 15 amino acids. V was clipped by 7 bases and J by 1 base; unmatched bases: 6. Per the germline V gene, CDR1 is LNHNV and CDR2 is YYDKDF (reference sequence). The CDR3 spells CATTRGEVNTGELFF. As DNA, the CDR3 is TGTGCCACCACCCGGGGGGAGGTGAACACCGGGGAGCTGTTTTTT.

This chain connects TRBV19 to TRBJ2-5; D possibly corresponds to TRBD2 (5 bases). This CDR3 has 18 amino acids. CDR1 LNHDA and CDR2 SQIVND come from the germline V gene (reference sequence). V dropped 3 bases and J dropped 3 bases, with 23 bases sitting between them. CDR3: CASSIRDGLAIEKETQYF. For the CDR3, the DNA is TGTGCCAGTAGTATCCGAGACGGTCTAGCTATAGAAAAAGAGACCCAGTACTTC.

This clone came up a few times. The J gene is TRBJ1-2, the V gene TRBV4-1; 7 bases align to TRBD1. Germline CDR1 MGHRA, CDR2 YSYEKL. CDR3 size: 18 residues. V was pared by 0 bases and J by 4 bases, with 14 bases of the junction left unmatched. The CDR3 region is CASSQDSRTGILGYGYTF. For the CDR3, the DNA is TGCGCCAGCAGCCAAGATTCCCGGACAGGCATTCTTGGCTATGGCTACACCTTC.

V is TRBV13 and J is TRBJ2-7; no firm D call. The ends were cut back, 0 bases at V and 2 bases at J, with 14 bases in the middle. Germline V gene lookup returns CDR1 PRHDT and CDR2 FYEKMQ (reference sequence). This CDR3 region has 16 residues. CDR3 coding DNA: TGTGCCAGCAGCTTAGGTAGGCTAGGTGCAACCTACGAGCAGTACTTC. This codes for CASSLGRLGATYEQYF.

This rearrangement joins TRBV7-2 to TRBJ2-7, with D possibly being TRBD2 (5 bases). CDR1 SGHTA and CDR2 FQGNSA come from the germline V gene. The CDR3 runs to 14 residues. Trimming left V 3 bases short and J 6 bases short, with 15 bases between. CDR3 amino acids: CASSFGLASSEQYF. For the CDR3, the DNA is TGTGCCAGCAGCTTCGGGCTAGCTTCGTCCGAGCAGTACTTC. Together with reference TRBV7-2 and TRBJ2-7, the CDR3 gives the full variable domain: GAGVSQSPSNKVTEKGKDVELRCDPISGHTALYWYRQSLGQGLEFLIYFQGNSAPDKSGLPSDRFSAERTGGSVSTLTIQRTQQEDSAVYLCASSFGLASSEQYFGPGTRLTVT.

This clone was observed a single time. The rearrangement links TRBV6-5 to TRBJ1-1; possible D gene TRBD1, 6 bases. The CDR3 runs 14 residues. V was pared by 7 bases and J by 4 bases, with 16 bases between. Per the germline V gene, CDR1 is MNHEY and CDR2 is SVGAGI. The CDR3 nucleotides are TGTGCCAGCACCCTCGGGGGGCCGAGCACTGAAGCTTTCTTT. It specifies CASTLGGPSTEAFF.